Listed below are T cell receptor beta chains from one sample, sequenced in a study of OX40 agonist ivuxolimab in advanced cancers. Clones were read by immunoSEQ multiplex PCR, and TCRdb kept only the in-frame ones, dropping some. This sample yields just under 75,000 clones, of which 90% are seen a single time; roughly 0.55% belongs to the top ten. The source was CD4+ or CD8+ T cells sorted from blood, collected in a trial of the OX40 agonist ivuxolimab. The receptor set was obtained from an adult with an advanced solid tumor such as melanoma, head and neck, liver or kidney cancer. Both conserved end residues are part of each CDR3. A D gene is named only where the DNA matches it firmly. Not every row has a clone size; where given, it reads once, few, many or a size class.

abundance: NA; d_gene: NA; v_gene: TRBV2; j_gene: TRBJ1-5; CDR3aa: CASSAQRGSNQPQHF; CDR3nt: TGTGCCAGCAGTGCCCAGCGGGGGAGCAATCAGCCCCAGCATTTT
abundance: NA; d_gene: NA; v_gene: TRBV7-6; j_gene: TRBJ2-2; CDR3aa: CASSLPDSTTGELFF; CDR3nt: TGTGCCAGCAGCTTACCGGACTCTACAACCGGGGAGCTGTTTTTT
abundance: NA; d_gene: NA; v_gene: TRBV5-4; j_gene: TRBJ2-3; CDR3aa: CASSLVSREDTQYF; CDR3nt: TGTGCCAGCAGCTTGGTGTCCCGGGAAGATACGCAGTATTTT
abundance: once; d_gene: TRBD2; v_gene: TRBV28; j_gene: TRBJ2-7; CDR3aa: CASRGLAGFISYEQYF; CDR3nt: TGTGCCAGCAGGGGACTAGCGGGATTCATTTCCTACGAGCAGTACTTC
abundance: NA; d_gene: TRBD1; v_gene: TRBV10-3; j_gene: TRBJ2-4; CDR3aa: CAISQHRGLGGNIQYF; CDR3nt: TGTGCCATCAGCCAACACAGGGGGCTAGGGGGAAACATTCAGTACTTC
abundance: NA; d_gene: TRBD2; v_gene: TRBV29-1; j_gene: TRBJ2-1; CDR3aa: CSVGGGGLREQFF; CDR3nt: TGCAGCGTTGGGGGGGGAGGGCTACGCGAGCAGTTCTTC
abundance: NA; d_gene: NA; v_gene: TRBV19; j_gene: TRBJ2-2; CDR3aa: CASRPTGVAGELFF; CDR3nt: TGTGCCAGTCGGCCAACAGGAGTCGCCGGGGAGCTGTTTTTT
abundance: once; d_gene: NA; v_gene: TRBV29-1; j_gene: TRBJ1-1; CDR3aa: CSAIQPPGAFF; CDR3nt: TGCAGTGCTATACAGCCTCCCGGGGCTTTCTTT
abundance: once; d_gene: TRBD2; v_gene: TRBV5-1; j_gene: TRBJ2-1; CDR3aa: CASSLAPSGAYNEQFF; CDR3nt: TGCGCCAGCAGCTTGGCCCCTAGCGGAGCCTACAATGAGCAGTTCTTC
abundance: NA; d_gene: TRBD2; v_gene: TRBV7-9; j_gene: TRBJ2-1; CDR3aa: CASSASSGTGSYNEQFF; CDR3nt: TGTGCCAGCAGCGCTTCTAGCGGGACGGGCTCCTACAATGAGCAGTTCTTC
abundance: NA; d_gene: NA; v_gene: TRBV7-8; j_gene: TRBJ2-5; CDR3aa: CASGINGETQYF; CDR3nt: TGTGCCAGCGGAATAAACGGGGAGACCCAGTACTTC
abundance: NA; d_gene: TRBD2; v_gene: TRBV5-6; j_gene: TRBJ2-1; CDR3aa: CASSFSSREALSLF; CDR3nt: TGTGCCAGCAGCTTTAGTTCGCGGGAGGCCTTGTCGCTCTTC
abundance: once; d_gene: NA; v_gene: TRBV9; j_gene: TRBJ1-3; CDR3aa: CASSVEGSTGNTIYF; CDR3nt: TGTGCCAGCAGCGTAGAGGGAAGCACTGGAAACACCATATATTTT
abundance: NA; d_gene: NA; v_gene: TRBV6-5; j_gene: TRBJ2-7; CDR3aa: CASSYDASITYEQYF; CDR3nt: TGTGCCAGCAGTTACGACGCTTCTATTACCTACGAGCAGTACTTC
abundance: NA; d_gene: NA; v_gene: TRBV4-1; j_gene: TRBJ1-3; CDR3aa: CASSQDWAGSFGNTIYF; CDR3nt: TGCGCCAGCAGCCAAGATTGGGCGGGATCTTTTGGAAACACCATATATTTT
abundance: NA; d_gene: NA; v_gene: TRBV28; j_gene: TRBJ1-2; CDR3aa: CASSLDRGYTF; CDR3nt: TGTGCCAGCAGCCTGGACCGTGGCTACACCTTC